This T cell receptor (beta chain) was retrieved from a study of neurological immune-mediated disorders. The CDR3 loop spans 11 amino acids. The germline V gene has CDR1 MGHDK and CDR2 SYGVNS. V dropped 6 bases and J dropped 11; count of bases not matched to a gene: 6. MiXCR, run by TCRdb on the 5' RACE reads, gives a single entry per CDR3 protein. The sample has around 16,000 distinct CDR3 sequences; roughly 9% are singletons. This clonotype was observed many times. The sorted libraries involved the use of 850,000 to 1,000,000 CD4+ or CD8+ T cells. This rearrangement joins TRBV25-1 to TRBJ1-1, with 7 bases identical to TRBD1. Source material: CD8+ T cells from blood. The origin of this receptor is a man in his fifties in good health. CDR3 sequence reads: CASSYRGEAFF. The CDR3 DNA reads TGTGCCAGCAGCTACAGGGGAGAGGCTTTCTTT.